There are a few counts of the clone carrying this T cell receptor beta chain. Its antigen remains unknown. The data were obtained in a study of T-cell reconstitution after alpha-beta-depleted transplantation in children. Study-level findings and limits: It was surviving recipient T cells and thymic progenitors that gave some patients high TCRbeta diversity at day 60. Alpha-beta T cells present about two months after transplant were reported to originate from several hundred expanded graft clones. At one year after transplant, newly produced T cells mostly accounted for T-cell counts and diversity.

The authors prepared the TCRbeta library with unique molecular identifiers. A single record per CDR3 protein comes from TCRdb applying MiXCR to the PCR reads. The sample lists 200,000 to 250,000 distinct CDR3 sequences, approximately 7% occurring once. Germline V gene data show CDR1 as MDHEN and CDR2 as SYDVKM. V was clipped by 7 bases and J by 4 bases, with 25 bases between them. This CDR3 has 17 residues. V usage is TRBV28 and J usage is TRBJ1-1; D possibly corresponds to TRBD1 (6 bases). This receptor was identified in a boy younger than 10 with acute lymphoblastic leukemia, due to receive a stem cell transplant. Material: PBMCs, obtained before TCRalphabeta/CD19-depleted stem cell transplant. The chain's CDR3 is CASIIAGVGARSTEAFF. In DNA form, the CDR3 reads TGTGCCAGCATCATAGCGGGGGTGGGGGCGCGGAGCACTGAAGCTTTCTTT.